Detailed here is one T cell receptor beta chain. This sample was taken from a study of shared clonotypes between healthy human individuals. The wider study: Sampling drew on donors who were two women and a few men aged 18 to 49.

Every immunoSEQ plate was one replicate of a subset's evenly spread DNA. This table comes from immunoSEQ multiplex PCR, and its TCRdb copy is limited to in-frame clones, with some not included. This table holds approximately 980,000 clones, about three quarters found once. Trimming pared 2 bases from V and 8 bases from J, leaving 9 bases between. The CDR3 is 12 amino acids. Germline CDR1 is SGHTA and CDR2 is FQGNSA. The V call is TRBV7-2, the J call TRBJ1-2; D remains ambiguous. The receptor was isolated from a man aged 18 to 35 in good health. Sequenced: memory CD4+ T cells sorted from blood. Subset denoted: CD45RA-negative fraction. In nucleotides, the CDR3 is TGTGCCAGCAGCTTACCCCCGCGAGGCTACACCTTC. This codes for CASSLPPRGYTF.